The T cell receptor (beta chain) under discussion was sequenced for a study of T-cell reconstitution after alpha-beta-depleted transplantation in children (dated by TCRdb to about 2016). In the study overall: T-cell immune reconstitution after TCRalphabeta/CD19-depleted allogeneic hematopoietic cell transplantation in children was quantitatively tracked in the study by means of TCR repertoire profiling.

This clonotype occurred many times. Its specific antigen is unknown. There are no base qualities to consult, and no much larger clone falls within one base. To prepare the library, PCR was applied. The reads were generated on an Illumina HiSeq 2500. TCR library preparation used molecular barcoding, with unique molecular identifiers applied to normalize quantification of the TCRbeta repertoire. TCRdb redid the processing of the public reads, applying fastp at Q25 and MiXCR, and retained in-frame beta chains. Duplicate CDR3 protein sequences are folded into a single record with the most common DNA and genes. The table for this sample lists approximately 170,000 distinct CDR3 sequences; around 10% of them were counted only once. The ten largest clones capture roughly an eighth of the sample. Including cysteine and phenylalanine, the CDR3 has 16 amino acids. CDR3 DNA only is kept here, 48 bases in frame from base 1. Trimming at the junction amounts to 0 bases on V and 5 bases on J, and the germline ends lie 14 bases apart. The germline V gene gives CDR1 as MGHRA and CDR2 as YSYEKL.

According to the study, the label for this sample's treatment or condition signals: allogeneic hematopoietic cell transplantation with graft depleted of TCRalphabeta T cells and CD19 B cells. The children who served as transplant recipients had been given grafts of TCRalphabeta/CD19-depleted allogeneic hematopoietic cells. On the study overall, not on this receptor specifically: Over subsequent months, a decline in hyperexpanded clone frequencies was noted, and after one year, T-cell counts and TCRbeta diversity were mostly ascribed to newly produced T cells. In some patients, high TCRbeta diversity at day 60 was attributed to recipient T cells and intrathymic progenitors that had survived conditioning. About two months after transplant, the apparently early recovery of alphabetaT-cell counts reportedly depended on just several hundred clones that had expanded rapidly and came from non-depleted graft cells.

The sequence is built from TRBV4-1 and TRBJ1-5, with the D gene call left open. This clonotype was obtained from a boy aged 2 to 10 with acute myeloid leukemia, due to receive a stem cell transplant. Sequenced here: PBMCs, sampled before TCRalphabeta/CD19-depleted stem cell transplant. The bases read TGCGCCAGCAGCCAAGAGGAGGAGGCTAACTATCAGCCCCAGCATTTT. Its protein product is CASSQEEEANYQPQHF.